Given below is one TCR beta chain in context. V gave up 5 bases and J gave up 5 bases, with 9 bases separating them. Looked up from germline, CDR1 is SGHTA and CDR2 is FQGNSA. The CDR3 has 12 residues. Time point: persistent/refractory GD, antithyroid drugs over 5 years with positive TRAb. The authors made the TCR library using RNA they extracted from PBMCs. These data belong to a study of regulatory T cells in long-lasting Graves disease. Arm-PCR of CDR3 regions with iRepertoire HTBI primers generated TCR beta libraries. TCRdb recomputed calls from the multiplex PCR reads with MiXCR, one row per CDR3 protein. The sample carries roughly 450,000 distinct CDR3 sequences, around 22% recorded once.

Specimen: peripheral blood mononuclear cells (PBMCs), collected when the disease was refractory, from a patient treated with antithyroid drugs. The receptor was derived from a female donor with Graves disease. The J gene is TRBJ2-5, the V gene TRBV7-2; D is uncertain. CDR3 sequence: CASSPTAETQYF. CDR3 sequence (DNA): TGTGCCAGCAGCCCTACGGCGGAGACCCAGTACTTC.